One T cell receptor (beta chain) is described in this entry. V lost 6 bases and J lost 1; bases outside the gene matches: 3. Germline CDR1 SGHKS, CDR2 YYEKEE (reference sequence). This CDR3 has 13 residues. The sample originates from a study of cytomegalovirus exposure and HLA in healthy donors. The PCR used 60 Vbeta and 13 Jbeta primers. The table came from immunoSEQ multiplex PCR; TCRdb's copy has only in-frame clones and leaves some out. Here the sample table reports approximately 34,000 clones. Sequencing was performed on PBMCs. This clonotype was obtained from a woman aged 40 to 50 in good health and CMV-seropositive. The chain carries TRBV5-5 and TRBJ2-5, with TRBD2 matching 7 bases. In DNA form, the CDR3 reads TGTGCCAGCATACTAGCGCTCCAAGAGACCCAGTACTTC. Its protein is CASILALQETQYF.